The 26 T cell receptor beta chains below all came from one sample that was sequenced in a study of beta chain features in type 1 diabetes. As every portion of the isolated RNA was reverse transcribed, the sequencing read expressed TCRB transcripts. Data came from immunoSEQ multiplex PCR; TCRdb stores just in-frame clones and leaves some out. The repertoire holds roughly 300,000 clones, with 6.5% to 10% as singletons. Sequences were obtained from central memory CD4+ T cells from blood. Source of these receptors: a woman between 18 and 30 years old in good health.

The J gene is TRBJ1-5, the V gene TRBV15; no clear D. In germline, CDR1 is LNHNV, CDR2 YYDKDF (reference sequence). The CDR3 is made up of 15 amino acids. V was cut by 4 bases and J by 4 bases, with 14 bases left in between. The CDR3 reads CATSNGAGRNQPQHF. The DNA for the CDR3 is TGTGCCACCAGCAATGGCGCCGGCAGAAATCAGCCCCAGCATTTT.

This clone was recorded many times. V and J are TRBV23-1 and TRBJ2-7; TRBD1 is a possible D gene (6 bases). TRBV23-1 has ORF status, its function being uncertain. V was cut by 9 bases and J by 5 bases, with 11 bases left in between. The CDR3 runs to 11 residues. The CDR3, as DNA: TGCGCCAGGGGACACCCCCACGAGCAGTACTTC. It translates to CARGHPHEQYF.

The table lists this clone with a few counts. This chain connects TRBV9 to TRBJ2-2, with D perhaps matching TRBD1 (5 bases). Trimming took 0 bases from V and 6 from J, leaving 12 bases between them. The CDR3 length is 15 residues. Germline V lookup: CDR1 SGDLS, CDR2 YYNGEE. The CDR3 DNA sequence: TGTGCCAGCAGCGTAGGATCAGGGTGGGCCGGGGAGCTGTTTTTT. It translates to CASSVGSGWAGELFF.

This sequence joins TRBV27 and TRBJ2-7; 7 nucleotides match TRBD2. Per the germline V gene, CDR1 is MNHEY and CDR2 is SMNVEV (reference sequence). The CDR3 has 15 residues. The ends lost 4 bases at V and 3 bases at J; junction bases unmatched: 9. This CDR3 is CASSWGGGPRYEQYF. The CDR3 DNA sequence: TGTGCCAGCAGTTGGGGGGGAGGCCCACGCTACGAGCAGTACTTC.

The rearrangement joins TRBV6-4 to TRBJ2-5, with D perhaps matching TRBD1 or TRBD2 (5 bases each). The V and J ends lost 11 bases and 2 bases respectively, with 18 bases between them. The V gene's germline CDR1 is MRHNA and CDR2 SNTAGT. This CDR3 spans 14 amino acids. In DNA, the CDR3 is TGTGCCCCCTGCCATCCTGAGGGGCAAGAGACCCAGTACTTC. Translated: CAPCHPEGQETQYF.

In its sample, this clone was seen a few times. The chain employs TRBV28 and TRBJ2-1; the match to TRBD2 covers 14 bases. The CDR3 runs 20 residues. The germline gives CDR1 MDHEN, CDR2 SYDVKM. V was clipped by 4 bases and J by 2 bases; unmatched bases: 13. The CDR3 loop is CASSSLSGTSGSLAYNEQFF. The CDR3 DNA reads TGTGCCAGCAGTTCCTTATCAGGGACTAGCGGGAGTTTGGCCTACAATGAGCAGTTCTTC.

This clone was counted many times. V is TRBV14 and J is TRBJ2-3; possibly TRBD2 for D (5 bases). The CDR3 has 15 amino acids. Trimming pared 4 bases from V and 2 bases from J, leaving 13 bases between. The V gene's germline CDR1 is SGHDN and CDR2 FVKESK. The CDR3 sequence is CASSPLGTATDTQYF. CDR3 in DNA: TGTGCCAGCAGCCCACTAGGAACCGCCACAGATACGCAGTATTTT.

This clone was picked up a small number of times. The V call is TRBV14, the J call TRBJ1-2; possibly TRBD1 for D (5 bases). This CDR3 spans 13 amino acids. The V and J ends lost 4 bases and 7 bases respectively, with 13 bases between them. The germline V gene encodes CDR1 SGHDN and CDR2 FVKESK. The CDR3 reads CASSPQAYGGYTF. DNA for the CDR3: TGTGCCAGCAGCCCACAGGCTTATGGTGGCTACACCTTC.

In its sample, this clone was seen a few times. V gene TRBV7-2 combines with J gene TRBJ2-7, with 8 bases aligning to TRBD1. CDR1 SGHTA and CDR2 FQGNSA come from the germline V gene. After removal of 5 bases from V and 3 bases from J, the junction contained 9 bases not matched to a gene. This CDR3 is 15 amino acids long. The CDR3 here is CASSRTGNPNYEQYF. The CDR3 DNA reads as TGTGCCAGCAGCCGGACAGGGAACCCCAACTACGAGCAGTACTTC. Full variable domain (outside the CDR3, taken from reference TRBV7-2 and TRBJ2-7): GAGVSQSPSNKVTEKGKDVELRCDPISGHTALYWYRQSLGQGLEFLIYFQGNSAPDKSGLPSDRFSAERTGGSVSTLTIQRTQQEDSAVYLCASSRTGNPNYEQYFGPGTRLTVT.

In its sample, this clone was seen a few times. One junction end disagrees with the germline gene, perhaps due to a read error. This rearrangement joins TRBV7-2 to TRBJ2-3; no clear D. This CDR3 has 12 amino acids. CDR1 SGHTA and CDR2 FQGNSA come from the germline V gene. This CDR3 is CASSQDRRTQYF. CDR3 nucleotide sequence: TGCGCCAGCAGCCAAGATCGAAGAACGCAGTATTTT.

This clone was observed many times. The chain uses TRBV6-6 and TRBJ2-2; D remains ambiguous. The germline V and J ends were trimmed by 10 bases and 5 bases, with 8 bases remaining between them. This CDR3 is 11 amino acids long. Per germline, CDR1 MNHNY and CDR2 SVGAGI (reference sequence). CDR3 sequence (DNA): TGTGCCATCAGCGAGACCGGGGAGCTGTTTTTT. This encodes CAISETGELFF.

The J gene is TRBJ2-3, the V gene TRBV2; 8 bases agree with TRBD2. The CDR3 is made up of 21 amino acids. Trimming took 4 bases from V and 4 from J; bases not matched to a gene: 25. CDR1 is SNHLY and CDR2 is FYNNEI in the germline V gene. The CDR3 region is CASSVGQGLVGTGSRPDTQYF. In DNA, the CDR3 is TGTGCCAGCAGTGTCGGTCAGGGACTAGTCGGCACAGGGAGTCGACCAGATACGCAGTATTTT.

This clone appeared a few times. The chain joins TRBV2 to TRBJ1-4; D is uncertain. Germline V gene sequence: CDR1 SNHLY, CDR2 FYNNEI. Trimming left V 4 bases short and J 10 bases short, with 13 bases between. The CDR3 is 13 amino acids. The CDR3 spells CASSVPSVGKLFF. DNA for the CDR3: TGTGCCAGCAGTGTGCCCTCGGTTGGAAAACTGTTTTTT.

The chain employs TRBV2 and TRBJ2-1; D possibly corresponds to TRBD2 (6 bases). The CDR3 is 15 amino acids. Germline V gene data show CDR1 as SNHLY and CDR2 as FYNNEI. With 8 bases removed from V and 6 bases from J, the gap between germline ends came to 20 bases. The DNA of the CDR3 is TGTGCCAGCGATCACCGGGACTTCACCCCCAATGAGCAGTTCTTC. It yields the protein CASDHRDFTPNEQFF.

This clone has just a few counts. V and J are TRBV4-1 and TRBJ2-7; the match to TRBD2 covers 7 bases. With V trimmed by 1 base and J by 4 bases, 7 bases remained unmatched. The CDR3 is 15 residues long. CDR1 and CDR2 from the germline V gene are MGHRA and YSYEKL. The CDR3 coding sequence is TGCGCCAGCAGCCAAGGTCCAGCGGGACCTTACGAGCAGTACTTC. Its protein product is CASSQGPAGPYEQYF.

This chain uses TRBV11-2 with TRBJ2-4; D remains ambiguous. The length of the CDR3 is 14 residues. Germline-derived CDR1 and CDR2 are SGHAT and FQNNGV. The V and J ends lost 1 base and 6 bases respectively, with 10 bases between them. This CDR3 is CASSLVAGLNIQYF. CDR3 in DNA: TGTGCCAGCAGCTTAGTCGCAGGATTAAACATTCAGTACTTC.

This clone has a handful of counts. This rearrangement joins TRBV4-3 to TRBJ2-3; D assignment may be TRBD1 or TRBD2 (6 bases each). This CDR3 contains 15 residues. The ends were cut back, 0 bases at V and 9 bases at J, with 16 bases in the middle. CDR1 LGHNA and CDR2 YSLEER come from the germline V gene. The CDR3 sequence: CASSQEDRGGWTQYF. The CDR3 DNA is TGCGCCAGCAGCCAAGAGGACAGAGGAGGGTGGACGCAGTATTTT.

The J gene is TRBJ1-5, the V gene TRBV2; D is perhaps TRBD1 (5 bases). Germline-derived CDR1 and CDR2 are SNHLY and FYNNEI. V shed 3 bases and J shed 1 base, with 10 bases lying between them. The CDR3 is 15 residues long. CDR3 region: CASSEGGMSNQPQHF. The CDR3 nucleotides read TGTGCCAGCAGTGAGGGGGGGATGAGCAATCAGCCCCAGCATTTT.

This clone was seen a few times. The CDR3 DNA sequence: TGTGCCAGCTCGCCGGGACAAGGGGGCTACAATGAGCAGTTCTTC. This encodes CASSPGQGGYNEQFF. V is TRBV7-2 and J is TRBJ2-1, with a possible D match to TRBD1 (6 bases). Trimming took off 8 bases at V and 3 bases at J, with 17 bases between the two ends. The germline V gene has CDR1 SGHTA and CDR2 FQGNSA. The CDR3 runs to 15 residues.

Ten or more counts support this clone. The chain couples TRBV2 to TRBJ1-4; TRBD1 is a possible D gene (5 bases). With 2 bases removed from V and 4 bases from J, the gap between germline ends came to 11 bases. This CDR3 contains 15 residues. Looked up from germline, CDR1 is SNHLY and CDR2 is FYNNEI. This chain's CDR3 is CASSEMGLSNEKLFF. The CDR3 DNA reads TGTGCCAGCAGTGAAATGGGGCTGAGTAATGAAAAACTGTTTTTT.

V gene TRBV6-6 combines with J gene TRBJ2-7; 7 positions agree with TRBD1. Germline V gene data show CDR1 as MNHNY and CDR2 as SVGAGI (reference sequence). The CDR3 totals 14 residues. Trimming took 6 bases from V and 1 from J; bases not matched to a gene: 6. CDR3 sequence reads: CASRSTGQSYEQYF. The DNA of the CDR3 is TGTGCCAGCAGGAGCACGGGACAGTCCTACGAGCAGTACTTC.

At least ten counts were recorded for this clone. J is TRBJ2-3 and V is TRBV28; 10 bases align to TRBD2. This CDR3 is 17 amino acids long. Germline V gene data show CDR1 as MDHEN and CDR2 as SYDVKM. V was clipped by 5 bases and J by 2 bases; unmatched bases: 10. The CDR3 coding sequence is TGTGCCAGCAGTCCACTTCGGACTAGCGGAATCACAGATACGCAGTATTTT. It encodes CASSPLRTSGITDTQYF.

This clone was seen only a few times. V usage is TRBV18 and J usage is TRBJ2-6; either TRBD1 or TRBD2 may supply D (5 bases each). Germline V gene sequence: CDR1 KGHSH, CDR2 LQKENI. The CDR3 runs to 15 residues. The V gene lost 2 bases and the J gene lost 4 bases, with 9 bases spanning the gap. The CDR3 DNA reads TGTGCCAGCTCACCAGGGACCTCCGGGGCCAACGTCCTGACTTTC. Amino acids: CASSPGTSGANVLTF.

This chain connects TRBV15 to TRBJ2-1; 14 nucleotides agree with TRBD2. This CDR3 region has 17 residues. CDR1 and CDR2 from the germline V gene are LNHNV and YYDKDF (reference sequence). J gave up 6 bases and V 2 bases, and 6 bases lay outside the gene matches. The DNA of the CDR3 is TGTGCCACCAGCAGACGGGGACTAGCGGGAGTGAGCAATGAGCAGTTCTTC. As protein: CATSRRGLAGVSNEQFF.

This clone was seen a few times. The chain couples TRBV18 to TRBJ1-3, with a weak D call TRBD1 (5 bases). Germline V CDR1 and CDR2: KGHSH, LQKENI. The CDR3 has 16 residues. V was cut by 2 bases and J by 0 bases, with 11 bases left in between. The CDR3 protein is CASSPTDSPSGNTIYF. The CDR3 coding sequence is TGTGCCAGCTCACCAACCGACAGCCCCTCTGGAAACACCATATATTTT.

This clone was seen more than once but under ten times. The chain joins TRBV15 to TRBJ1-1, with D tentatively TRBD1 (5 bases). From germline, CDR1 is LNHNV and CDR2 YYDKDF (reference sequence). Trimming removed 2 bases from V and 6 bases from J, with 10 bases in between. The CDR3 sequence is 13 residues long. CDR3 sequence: CATSRQGVPEAFF. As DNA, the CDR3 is TGTGCCACCAGCAGACAGGGTGTCCCTGAAGCTTTCTTT.